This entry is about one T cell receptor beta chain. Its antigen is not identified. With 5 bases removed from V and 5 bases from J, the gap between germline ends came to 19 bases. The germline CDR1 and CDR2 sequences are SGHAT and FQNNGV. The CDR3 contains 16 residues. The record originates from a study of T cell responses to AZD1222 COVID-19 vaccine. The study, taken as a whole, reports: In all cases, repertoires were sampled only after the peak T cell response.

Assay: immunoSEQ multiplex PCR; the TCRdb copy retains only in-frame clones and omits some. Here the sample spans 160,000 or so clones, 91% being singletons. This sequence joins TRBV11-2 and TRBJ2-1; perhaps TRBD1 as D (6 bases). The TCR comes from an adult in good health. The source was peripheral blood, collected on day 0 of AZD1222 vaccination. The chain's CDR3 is CASSLLSRGPNNEQFF. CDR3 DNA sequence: TGTGCCAGCAGCCTACTATCCAGGGGACCAAACAATGAGCAGTTCTTC.